This T cell receptor beta chain was obtained from a study of cytomegalovirus exposure and HLA in healthy donors. As for the study in general: Unique TCRs from HLA-typed donors, roughly 87 million of them, were held in an early data release.

Turning to this clone: Its antigen is as yet unknown.

This CDR3 contains 15 residues. The PCR made use of 60 Vbeta and 13 Jbeta primers. Generated by immunoSEQ multiplex PCR, the TCRdb table keeps only in-frame clones and is missing some. This sample yields approximately 290,000 clones, of which roughly 80% are seen a single time; about 0.29% belongs to the top ten. Study-wide points: Common viral pathogens seemed, in a later analysis, to connect with several of the most significant clusters. Accurate prediction of most subjects' HLA-A and HLA-B alleles from TCR beta sequences was reported.

The TCR comes from a girl aged 2-10 years in good health and CMV-seronegative. J is TRBJ1-2 and V is TRBV21-1; the DNA was not used to check the table's D call, TRBD1. TRBV21-1 is designated a pseudogene. The sequencing sample was made of PBMCs. In DNA form, the CDR3 reads TGTGCCAGCCCCGCCTCGGACAGTAATCACTATGGCTACACCTTC. This codes for CASPASDSNHYGYTF.